The TCR beta chain under discussion was sequenced for a study of shared clonotypes between healthy human individuals. Study-level points and caveats: Few donors limited the genetic and exposure-history diversity represented. The authors sampled blood alone, and tissue repertoires likely differ.

Naive CD8 cells, CD45RO-negative and positively selected for CCR7, excluded terminally differentiated effector memory CD45RA+ cells. Every contributor of samples was a Caucasian grown-up residing in Nashville, Tennessee. V dropped 2 bases and J dropped 1 base, with 11 bases sitting between them. CDR1 and CDR2 (germline): MNHNY, SVGAGI (reference sequence). The CDR3 contains 16 residues. A remark on this clone: Its target is not known.

Assay execution proceeded at the deep level. Method: immunoSEQ multiplex PCR; TCRdb's copy keeps in-frame clones and lacks some. Of hundreds of thousands of clones listed, nearly 97% are singletons. The genes are TRBV6-6 and TRBJ2-2; tentative D call: TRBD1 (5 bases). The receptor comes from a woman in her 30s in good health. Input material: naive CD8+ T cells sorted from blood. The CDR3 bases are TGTGCCAGCAGTTACGTTTCAGGACAGAACACCGGGGAGCTGTTTTTT. Translated: CASSYVSGQNTGELFF.